The sequence of this T cell receptor beta chain was determined in a study of T cell repertoires in cytomegalovirus infection. Study information: TCR beta signatures that were public indicated CMV infection and matching HLA type.

This clonotype was seen a handful of times. Its specificity is not known. CDR1 is MNHEY, CDR2 SVGAGI, per germline. CDR3 length equals 12 residues. V lost 2 bases, J lost 10 bases, and 11 bases lay in between. TCRdb re-called the reads with MiXCR, one entry per CDR3 protein. The table records 800,000 to 950,000 distinct CDR3 sequences, approximately 32% of them present only once. The chain employs TRBV6-5 and TRBJ1-1; D is possibly TRBD1 (6 bases). The sample in question was cultured CD8+ T cells from PBMCs, obtained from culture after CMV antigen stimulation. The sequence derives from a human donor in good health (CMV status not recorded). Some clones in this sample may be carry-over from other donors' samples. The CDR3 spells CASSYGGRGAFF. The CDR3, as DNA: TGTGCCAGCAGTTACGGGGGGCGCGGAGCTTTCTTT.